The 14 T cell receptor beta chains below come from one sample, sequenced in a study of chemoradiotherapy in HPV16-positive cancers. Data came from immunoSEQ multiplex PCR; TCRdb stores just in-frame clones and leaves some out. The table shows 22,000 or so clones, with roughly 89% occurring only once. This sample comprised blood, obtained from a patient who underwent chemoradiotherapy. Source of these receptors: a human donor with HPV-associated anogenital cancer.

CDR3 protein: CASSLAAGTHTQYF. CDR3 DNA: TGTGCCAGCAGCTTAGCGGCAGGAACCCATACGCAGTATTTT. The V gene is TRBV7-2, the J gene TRBJ2-3, with unresolved D. This CDR3 has 14 amino acids. V was shortened by 0 bases and J by 7 bases, with 11 bases between the two germline ends. CDR1 and CDR2 (germline): SGHTA, FQGNSA.

The chain couples TRBV10-3 to TRBJ2-1; 9 nucleotides agree with TRBD1. V gave up 4 bases and J gave up 6 bases; unmatched junction bases: 10. The CDR3 runs to 16 residues. Germline lookup yields CDR1 ENHRY and CDR2 SYGVKD. In DNA form, the CDR3 reads TGTGCCATCAGTGGGACCGGGACAGGGACGATCAATGAGCAGTTCTTC. Encoded protein: CAISGTGTGTINEQFF.

This clone was counted a single time. The chain is built from TRBV27 and TRBJ2-3; TRBD1 agrees at 12 bases. Germline CDR1 is MNHEY and CDR2 is SMNVEV (reference sequence). The CDR3 is 17 amino acids. Trimming removed 6 bases from V and 3 bases from J; junction bases left unmatched: 10. The CDR3 protein is CASRNPGQGALTDTQYF. The CDR3 DNA reads as TGTGCCAGCAGAAATCCGGGACAGGGGGCCTTAACAGATACGCAGTATTTT.

This clone was detected only once. The genes are TRBV9 and TRBJ2-2; D not certain. The length of the CDR3 is 15 residues. V was trimmed by 0 bases and J by 6 bases, leaving 12 bases between them. Germline loops: CDR1 SGDLS, CDR2 YYNGEE. DNA of the CDR3: TGTGCCAGCAGCGTAGCTCCCTCCGGGCCCGGGGAGCTGTTTTTT. It specifies CASSVAPSGPGELFF. The whole variable domain, filled in from reference TRBV9 and TRBJ2-2, reads DSGVTQTPKHLITATGQRVTLRCSPRSGDLSVYWYQQSLDQGLQFLIQYYNGEERAKGNILERFSAQQFPDLHSELNLSSLELGDSALYFCASSVAPSGPGELFFGEGSRLTVL.

The gene calls are TRBV18 and TRBJ1-3; 9 bases line up with TRBD1. With V trimmed by 3 bases and J by 1 base, 7 bases remained unmatched. Per the germline V gene, CDR1 is KGHSH and CDR2 is LQKENI. This CDR3 has 17 amino acids. Here the CDR3 DNA reads TGTGCCAGCTCACCGATGACAGGGGGTGAATCTGGAAACACCATATATTTT. This encodes CASSPMTGGESGNTIYF.

The chain is built from TRBV6-5 and TRBJ1-1, with D tentatively TRBD1 (5 bases). This CDR3 is 14 amino acids long. V lost 5 bases and J 6 bases, leaving 16 bases between the germline ends. The germline CDR1 and CDR2 sequences are MNHEY and SVGAGI. The CDR3 region is CASSPPQGEPEAFF. DNA of the CDR3: TGTGCCAGCAGTCCCCCCCAGGGTGAACCTGAAGCTTTCTTT.

This chain uses TRBV4-2 with TRBJ2-5; D remains ambiguous. Germline loops: CDR1 LGHNA, CDR2 YNFKEQ. The ends were cut back, 0 bases at V and 4 bases at J, with 6 bases in the middle. The CDR3 has 13 residues. The chain's CDR3 is CASSQEVLETQYF. The CDR3 bases are TGTGCCAGCAGCCAAGAAGTTCTAGAGACCCAGTACTTC.

This chain joins TRBV30 and TRBJ1-3; the D gene is possibly TRBD1 (6 bases). Germline CDR1 and CDR2: GTSNPN and SVGIG (reference sequence). The length of the CDR3 is 16 residues. Trimming removed 0 bases at V and 0 bases at J, with 12 bases between. CDR3 DNA sequence: TGTGCCTGGAGTGTACAAGGGGGAAGCTCTGGAAACACCATATATTTT. It translates to CAWSVQGGSSGNTIYF.

This chain uses TRBV5-1 with TRBJ2-3; 7 bases fit TRBD2. Per the germline V gene, CDR1 is SGHRS and CDR2 is YFSETQ. CDR3 length: 16 residues. The V and J ends lost 1 base and 2 bases, in that order; junction bases with no gene match: 7. The CDR3 loop is CASSLPLADTTDTQYF. In DNA form, the CDR3 reads TGCGCCAGCAGCTTGCCTCTAGCGGATACCACAGATACGCAGTATTTT.

This clone was seen only a few times. The chain has TRBV5-6 and TRBJ1-2; TRBD1 aligns across 7 bases. Germline values: CDR1 SGHDT, CDR2 YYEEEE. V was pared by 0 bases and J by 4 bases, with 3 bases of the junction left unmatched. The CDR3 consists of 14 residues. CDR3 sequence reads: CASSLDRGPYGYTF. The CDR3 bases are TGTGCCAGCAGCTTGGACAGGGGCCCCTATGGCTACACCTTC.

This chain uses TRBV7-6 with TRBJ2-7, with TRBD1 matching 7 bases. This CDR3 is 13 amino acids long. Germline trimming cut 1 base from V and 3 bases from J; bases unmatched to any gene: 0. Per the germline V gene, CDR1 is SGHVS and CDR2 is FNYEAQ. The CDR3 reads CASSLGTGYEQYF. CDR3 DNA: TGTGCCAGCAGCTTAGGGACAGGCTACGAGCAGTACTTC.

This chain connects TRBV10-3 to TRBJ1-5; D is uncertain. Germline values: CDR1 ENHRY, CDR2 SYGVKD. Between the trimmed V and J ends, which lost 11 bases and 0 bases, there was a span of 11 bases. CDR3 length: 13 amino acids. The CDR3 nucleotides are TGTGCCGCGAGGGCCGCTAGCAATCAGCCCCAGCATTTT. It codes for CAARAASNQPQHF.

This sequence joins TRBV4-1 and TRBJ1-3, with no clear D. From germline, CDR1 is MGHRA and CDR2 YSYEKL. Trimming removed 1 base at V and 4 bases at J, with 11 bases between. The CDR3 runs 15 residues. In nucleotides, the CDR3 is TGCGCCAGCAGCCAAGGTATCGGGCGCGGAAACACCATATATTTT. Residues: CASSQGIGRGNTIYF.

The chain employs TRBV27 and TRBJ1-5; perhaps TRBD1 as D (5 bases). There are 14 residues in the CDR3. With 4 bases removed from V and 7 bases from J, the gap between germline ends came to 14 bases. Germline V gene sequence: CDR1 MNHEY, CDR2 SMNVEV (reference sequence). The CDR3 DNA is TGTGCCAGCAGTTGGTCGGGGCGGAGACAGCCCCAGCATTTT. Its protein product is CASSWSGRRQPQHF.